This T cell receptor (beta chain) stems from a study of blood T cell repertoires in COVID-19. Whole-study context: The United States, Italy and Spain were the sources of the acute and convalescent COVID-19 samples. T cells, B-cell-depleted T cells, or PBMCs supplied cDNA or gDNA.

In the original processing: Reference gene primers were amplified, and this amplification served to estimate nucleated cell counts. The protocol was immunoSEQ multiplex PCR, while the TCRdb copy is restricted to in-frame clones and leaves out a portion. D and trimming come from the DNA, and the V and J calls and clone size come from that table. The sample has 200,000 to 250,000 clones; more than 65% are singletons. Trimming pared 1 base from V and 1 base from J, leaving 10 bases between. CDR1 is SGHTA and CDR2 is FQGTGA in the germline V gene. This CDR3 comprises 15 residues. The J gene is TRBJ1-1, the V gene TRBV7-3, with a weak D call TRBD1 (6 bases). The sequencing input was peripheral blood. The TCR comes from an elderly woman with acute or convalescent COVID-19. CDR3 coding DNA: TGTGCCAGCAGCTTAATGGGCAGGGGGAACACTGAAGCTTTCTTT. Translated, it gives CASSLMGRGNTEAFF. Looking up the rest from reference TRBV7-3 and TRBJ1-1 gives the full variable domain: GAGVSQTPSNKVTEKGKYVELRCDPISGHTALYWYRQSLGQGPEFLIYFQGTGAADDSGLPNDRFFAVRPEGSVSTLKIQRTERGDSAVYLCASSLMGRGNTEAFFGQGTRLTVV.